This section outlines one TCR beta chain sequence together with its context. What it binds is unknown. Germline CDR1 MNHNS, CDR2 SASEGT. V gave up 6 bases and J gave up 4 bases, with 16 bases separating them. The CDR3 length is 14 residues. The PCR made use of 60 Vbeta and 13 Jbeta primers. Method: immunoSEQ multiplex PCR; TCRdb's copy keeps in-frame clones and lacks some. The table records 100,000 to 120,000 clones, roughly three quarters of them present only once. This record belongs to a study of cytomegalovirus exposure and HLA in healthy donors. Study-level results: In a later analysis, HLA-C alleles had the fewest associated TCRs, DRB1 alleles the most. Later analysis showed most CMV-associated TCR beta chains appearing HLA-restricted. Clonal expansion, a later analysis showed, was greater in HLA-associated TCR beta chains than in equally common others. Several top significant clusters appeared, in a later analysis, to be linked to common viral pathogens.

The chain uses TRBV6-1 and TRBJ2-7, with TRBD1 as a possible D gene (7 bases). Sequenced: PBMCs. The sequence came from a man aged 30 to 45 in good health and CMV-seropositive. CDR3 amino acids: CASSWDSGGYEQYF. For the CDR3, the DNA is TGTGCCAGCAGCTGGGACAGCGGAGGGTACGAGCAGTACTTC.